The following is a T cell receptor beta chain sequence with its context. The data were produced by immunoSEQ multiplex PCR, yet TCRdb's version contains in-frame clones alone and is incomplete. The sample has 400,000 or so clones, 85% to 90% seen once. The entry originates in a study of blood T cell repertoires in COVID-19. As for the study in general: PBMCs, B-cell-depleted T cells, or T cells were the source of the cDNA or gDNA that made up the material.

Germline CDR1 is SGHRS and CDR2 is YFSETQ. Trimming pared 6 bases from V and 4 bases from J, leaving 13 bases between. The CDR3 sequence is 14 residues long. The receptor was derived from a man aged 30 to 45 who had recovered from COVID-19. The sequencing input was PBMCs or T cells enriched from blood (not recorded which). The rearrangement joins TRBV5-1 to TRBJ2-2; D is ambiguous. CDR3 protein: CASNGLLSTGELFF. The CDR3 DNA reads TGCGCCAGCAATGGGCTCCTCAGCACCGGGGAGCTGTTTTTT.